Below, 26 T cell receptor beta chains from the same sample are listed, as sequenced in a study of cytomegalovirus exposure and HLA in healthy donors. PCR used 60 Vbeta primers and 13 Jbeta primers. Assay used: immunoSEQ multiplex PCR; TCRdb lists only in-frame clones, some missing. The data hold some 110,000 clones, with 65% to 75% observed a single time. Sequenced: PBMCs. These receptors came from a man aged 25-40 years in good health and CMV-seropositive.

This clone showed up just a few times. The chain joins TRBV19 to TRBJ1-5; D ambiguous. Germline lookup yields CDR1 LNHDA and CDR2 SQIVND (reference sequence). This CDR3 is 13 amino acids long. Trimming removed 5 bases from V and 7 bases from J, with 12 bases in between. CDR3: CASSLEDWQPQHF. CDR3 DNA sequence: TGTGCCAGTAGTCTGGAGGATTGGCAGCCCCAGCATTTT.

V gene TRBV5-4 combines with J gene TRBJ1-6; TRBD1 is a possible D gene (5 bases). V lost 3 bases, J lost 0 bases, and 10 bases lay in between. Per the germline V gene, CDR1 is SGHNT and CDR2 is YYREEE (reference sequence). The CDR3 consists of 16 residues. This CDR3 reads CASSSTVSSYNSPLHF. CDR3 DNA sequence: TGTGCCAGCAGCTCGACAGTTAGCTCCTATAATTCACCCCTCCACTTT.

The V gene is TRBV2, the J gene TRBJ2-1, with 12 bases aligning to TRBD2. Germline V gene sequence: CDR1 SNHLY, CDR2 FYNNEI. CDR3 length equals 15 residues. The V segment lost 4 bases and the J segment 8 bases; nucleotides outside the gene matches: 6. The CDR3 here is CASSGLAGGPHEQFF. The CDR3 DNA is TGTGCCAGCAGTGGTCTAGCGGGGGGGCCGCATGAGCAGTTCTTC.

This clone was found a few times. V gene TRBV6-5 combines with J gene TRBJ1-6, with TRBD1 matching over 10 bases. CDR1 and CDR2 from the germline V gene are MNHEY and SVGAGI. The CDR3 spans 15 residues. The V gene end was trimmed by 5 bases and the J gene end by 10 bases; junction bases not matched to a gene: 8. The DNA of the CDR3 is TGTGCCAGCAGTGGTTCTAGGACAGGGGGATCACCCCTCCACTTT. Translated: CASSGSRTGGSPLHF.

This chain links TRBV19 with TRBJ2-5; D possibly corresponds to TRBD1 (7 bases). Germline CDR1 LNHDA, CDR2 SQIVND (reference sequence). The CDR3 spans 16 residues. Trimming stripped 8 bases from V and 1 base from J, with 20 bases between. The CDR3 bases are TGTGCCAGTTCGCGGTGGAGGGGGCGAGCCCAAGAGACCCAGTACTTC. Amino acid sequence: CASSRWRGRAQETQYF.

This clone was recorded a few times. This chain joins TRBV18 and TRBJ1-5, with D perhaps matching TRBD1 (5 bases). Trimming pared 3 bases from V and 0 bases from J, leaving 9 bases between. CDR1 is KGHSH and CDR2 is LQKENI in the germline V gene. This CDR3 region has 15 residues. CDR3 in amino acids: CASSPGLNSNQPQHF. The CDR3 DNA reads TGTGCCAGCTCACCGGGACTGAATAGCAATCAGCCCCAGCATTTT.

V gene TRBV4-2 combines with J gene TRBJ2-1; a possible D gene is TRBD1 (5 bases). CDR1 is LGHNA, CDR2 YNFKEQ, per germline. V was clipped by 1 base and J by 7 bases, with 14 bases between them. The CDR3 is made up of 15 amino acids. The CDR3 sequence: CASSQGQSIRNEQFF. The CDR3 DNA is TGTGCCAGCAGCCAAGGACAGAGTATTAGGAATGAGCAGTTCTTC.

As to this clone: The same CDR3 is also encoded by other DNA sequences in this sample. V and J are TRBV6-5 and TRBJ2-5, with 7 bases aligning to TRBD1. Germline assignment: CDR1 MNHEY and CDR2 SVGAGI. This CDR3 has 13 amino acids. The ends lost 5 bases at V and 3 bases at J; junction bases unmatched: 3. Written as DNA, the CDR3 is TGTGCCAGCAGTCGCGACAGGGAAGAGACCCAGTACTTC. Residues: CASSRDREETQYF.

This clone was recorded at least ten times. The chain combines TRBV6-4 with TRBJ2-2; the match to TRBD2 covers 10 bases. This CDR3 has 16 amino acids. V was clipped by 0 bases and J by 4 bases; unmatched bases: 2. CDR1 MRHNA and CDR2 SNTAGT come from the germline V gene. CDR3 residues: CASSDSSGGATGELFF. The CDR3 DNA reads TGTGCCAGCAGTGACTCGAGCGGGGGGGCCACCGGGGAGCTGTTTTTT.

The chain uses TRBV4-3 and TRBJ2-7; D possibly corresponds to TRBD2 (6 bases). This CDR3 is 14 amino acids long. Per the germline V gene, CDR1 is LGHNA and CDR2 is YSLEER. The V gene lost 0 bases and the J gene lost 3 bases, with 9 bases spanning the gap. The CDR3 sequence is CASSQDRRVYEQYF. As DNA, the CDR3 is TGCGCCAGCAGCCAAGATCGGAGGGTCTACGAGCAGTACTTC.

This clone was seen only a few times. The chain joins TRBV5-5 to TRBJ1-5; possible D gene TRBD1, 5 bases. Germline CDR1 SGHKS, CDR2 YYEKEE (reference sequence). The V end was cut by 3 bases, the J end by 6 bases, with 16 bases between. The CDR3 consists of 15 residues. CDR3 DNA: TGTGCCAGCAGCTCTACGACAGCCGTCGGTCAGCCCCAGCATTTT. This sequence encodes CASSSTTAVGQPQHF.

This clone was seen a handful of times. This chain uses TRBV19 with TRBJ1-6, with D possibly matching TRBD1 (5 bases). Germline loops: CDR1 LNHDA, CDR2 SQIVND (reference sequence). The CDR3 has 13 residues. V lost 7 bases, J lost 9 bases, and 13 bases lay in between. In DNA form, the CDR3 reads TGTGCCAGTAAAACAGGAACGGGTTCACCCCTCCACTTT. Translating gives CASKTGTGSPLHF.

The genes are TRBV6-1 and TRBJ2-3; TRBD1 matches 9 bases. Germline V gene data show CDR1 as MNHNS and CDR2 as SASEGT. This CDR3 comprises 16 residues. V gave up 4 bases and J gave up 0 bases; unmatched junction bases: 5. The CDR3 DNA reads TGTGCCAGCAGTGTTGGACAGGGGATTAGCACAGATACGCAGTATTTT. Its translation: CASSVGQGISTDTQYF.

The rearrangement links TRBV13 to TRBJ2-2; the D is unclear. The length of the CDR3 is 14 residues. Germline-derived CDR1 and CDR2 are PRHDT and FYEKMQ (reference sequence). Trimming took 0 bases from V and 1 from J, leaving 3 bases between them. CDR3 sequence: CASSLGRNTGELFF. CDR3 nucleotides: TGTGCCAGCAGCTTAGGCCGGAACACCGGGGAGCTGTTTTTT.

V is TRBV10-2 and J is TRBJ1-6; D perhaps matches TRBD1 (5 bases). V gave up 9 bases and J gave up 7 bases, with 7 bases separating them. The germline gives CDR1 WSHSY, CDR2 SAAADI. The CDR3 has 11 amino acids. This CDR3 reads CASRQNSPLHF. The DNA of the CDR3 is TGCGCCAGTCGACAGAATTCACCCCTCCACTTT.

This clone was seen once. This chain links TRBV5-8 with TRBJ2-5; possibly TRBD1 for D (6 bases). Germline values: CDR1 SGHTS, CDR2 YDEGEE. Trimming took off 2 bases at V and 5 bases at J, with 10 bases between the two ends. This CDR3 spans 13 amino acids. CDR3 sequence reads: CASSFNRVETQYF. CDR3 nucleotides: TGTGCCAGCAGCTTCAACAGGGTGGAGACCCAGTACTTC.

This clone appeared a few times. This rearrangement joins TRBV7-9 to TRBJ2-6; TRBD2 is a possible D gene (5 bases). Trimming stripped 6 bases from V and 1 base from J, with 13 bases between. CDR3 size: 16 residues. Germline-derived CDR1 and CDR2 are SEHNR and FQNEAQ (reference sequence). The CDR3 DNA reads TGTGCCAGCAGTAGCGATTTTGGGTCTGGGGCCAACGTCCTGACTTTC. Protein: CASSSDFGSGANVLTF.

This chain connects TRBV4-2 to TRBJ2-3; 14 bases are shared with TRBD2. Germline loops: CDR1 LGHNA, CDR2 YNFKEQ. V lost 1 base, J lost 4 bases, and 1 base stayed unmatched. The CDR3 contains 16 residues. CDR3 amino acids: CASSQGLAGGPDTQYF. The CDR3 nucleotides are TGTGCCAGCAGCCAAGGACTAGCGGGGGGGCCAGATACGCAGTATTTT.

The gene calls are TRBV28 and TRBJ2-7; no reliable D call. The germline V and J ends were trimmed by 2 bases and 4 bases, with 12 bases remaining between them. The length of the CDR3 is 14 residues. The V gene's germline CDR1 is MDHEN and CDR2 SYDVKM. CDR3 bases: TGTGCCAGCAGTTTACTGGGCAGTACATACGAGCAGTACTTC. It yields the protein CASSLLGSTYEQYF.

This clone showed up just a few times. The J gene is TRBJ1-4, the V gene TRBV4-3; 9 bases are shared with TRBD1. This CDR3 region has 16 residues. J was trimmed by 6 bases and V by 1 base; bases with no gene match: 6. Germline CDR1 LGHNA, CDR2 YSLEER. The chain's CDR3 is CASSQGGTGRDEKLFF. The CDR3 DNA sequence: TGCGCCAGCAGCCAAGGTGGGACAGGGAGGGATGAAAAACTGTTTTTT.

The chain joins TRBV19 to TRBJ2-2; TRBD1 matches 8 bases. Trimming at V came to 7 bases and at J to 7 bases, leaving 14 bases not matched to a gene. Looked up from germline, CDR1 is LNHDA and CDR2 is SQIVND (reference sequence). The CDR3 runs to 16 residues. CDR3 loop: CASTPSGTGDGGELFF. The CDR3 DNA follows: TGTGCCAGTACACCATCCGGGACAGGCGACGGCGGGGAGCTGTTTTTT.

As for this clone: Additional DNA sequences in this sample encode the identical CDR3. This chain joins TRBV2 and TRBJ1-5; 7 nucleotides agree with TRBD1. The CDR3 runs to 21 residues. With 2 bases clipped from V and 2 bases from J, the junction kept 21 bases outside the gene matches. The germline gives CDR1 SNHLY, CDR2 FYNNEI. The CDR3: CASSELGPNFDRVEGNQPQHF. In DNA form, the CDR3 reads TGTGCCAGCAGTGAATTAGGCCCTAACTTCGACAGGGTAGAGGGCAATCAGCCCCAGCATTTT.

The CDR3 sequence is CAISESAQYSGNTIYF. The CDR3 coding sequence is TGTGCCATCAGTGAGTCAGCGCAGTACTCTGGAAACACCATATATTTT. This chain connects TRBV10-3 to TRBJ1-3; D is unresolved. Germline loops: CDR1 ENHRY, CDR2 SYGVKD. V was cut by 0 bases and J by 0 bases, with 9 bases left in between. The CDR3 is 16 amino acids.

This chain joins TRBV19 and TRBJ2-1; TRBD1 matches 10 bases. V was pared by 10 bases and J by 8 bases, with 11 bases of the junction left unmatched. The germline V gene encodes CDR1 LNHDA and CDR2 SQIVND (reference sequence). The CDR3 runs 14 residues. The DNA for the CDR3 is TGTGCCACCACCCGACAGGGGGCAGGCGATGAGCAGTTCTTC. The encoded protein is CATTRQGAGDEQFF.

The gene calls are TRBV5-1 and TRBJ2-5; 12 bases align to TRBD1. CDR3 length equals 15 residues. V trimming: 3 bases; J trimming: 6 bases; junction bases outside the gene matches: 6. The germline V gene has CDR1 SGHRS and CDR2 YFSETQ. The CDR3 here is CASSWDRGRGKTQYF. CDR3 in DNA: TGCGCCAGCAGCTGGGACAGGGGGCGCGGAAAGACCCAGTACTTC. The whole variable domain, filled in from reference TRBV5-1 and TRBJ2-5, reads KAGVTQTPRYLIKTRGQQVTLSCSPISGHRSVSWYQQTPGQGLQFLFEYFSETQRNKGNFPGRFSGRQFSNSRSEMNVSTLELGDSALYLCASSWDRGRGKTQYFGPGTRLLVL.

The V and J genes are TRBV5-4 and TRBJ1-2; D may be TRBD1 (6 bases). Germline CDR1 SGHNT, CDR2 YYREEE (reference sequence). The CDR3 is made up of 14 amino acids. Between the trimmed V and J ends, which lost 4 bases and 4 bases, there was a span of 14 bases. This CDR3 is CASSDPIGGYGYTF. The CDR3 DNA sequence: TGTGCCAGCAGCGATCCTATAGGGGGCTATGGCTACACCTTC.